This is a list of T cell receptor beta chains from one sample in a study of blood T cell repertoires in COVID-19. This table comes from immunoSEQ multiplex PCR, and its TCRdb copy is limited to in-frame clones, with some not included. The repertoire has fewer than 85,000 clones, around nine tenths of them found once; the top ten carry 7.5% to 9%. Sequencing was performed on peripheral blood. The receptors stem from a human donor in a cohort sampled during active COVID-19. Each CDR3 is given with its conserved first and last residue. A D gene is named only where the DNA matches it firmly. Clone size is shown for a subset of rows, as once, few, many or a class of expanded clone.

-,TRBJ1-3,TRBV18,-,CASSPTATAGTIYF,TGTGCCAGCTCACCAACAGCTACTGCTGGCACCATATATTTT
-,TRBJ1-1,TRBV4-2,-,CASSQVVGEEAFF,TGTGCCAGCAGCCAAGTCGTAGGAGAAGAAGCTTTCTTT
-,TRBJ1-4,TRBV30,-,CACKDSRYNEKLFF,TGTGCCTGTAAAGACAGCCGATATAATGAAAAACTGTTTTTT
TRBD1,TRBJ2-7,TRBV29-1,-,CSVEDPDRAYEQYF,TGCAGCGTTGAGGATCCTGACAGGGCGTACGAGCAGTACTTC
TRBD2,TRBJ2-3,TRBV4-2,-,CASSRSSGGADTQYF,TGTGCCAGCAGCCGGTCTAGCGGGGGGGCAGATACGCAGTATTTT
-,TRBJ2-1,TRBV19,-,CASSHHNEQFF,TGTGCCAGTAGTCATCACAATGAGCAGTTCTTC
-,TRBJ2-6,TRBV28,-,CASSLVAEVGANVLTF,TGTGCCAGCAGTTTGGTGGCGGAGGTTGGGGCCAACGTCCTGACTTTC
-,TRBJ2-7,TRBV7-6,-,CASSLVGTNRRTSSYEQYF,TGTGCCAGCAGCTTAGTTGGGACAAATCGGAGGACGTCCTCCTACGAGCAGTACTTC
-,TRBJ1-1,TRBV11-3,-,CASSLRGGGQGNTEAFF,TGTGCCAGCAGCTTAAGGGGCGGGGGGCAAGGGAACACTGAAGCTTTCTTT
-,TRBJ1-1,TRBV29-1,-,CSVGFRGTMNTEAFF,TGCAGCGTGGGGTTTAGGGGCACCATGAACACTGAAGCTTTCTTT
TRBD2,TRBJ2-7,TRBV9,-,CASSVFGASGEQYF,TGTGCCAGCAGCGTCTTCGGGGCTAGCGGCGAGCAGTACTTC
-,TRBJ1-5,TRBV6-2/TRBV6-3,once,CASSLRPPRPAQHF,TGTGCCAGCAGTTTGAGGCCCCCGCGGCCGGCCCAGCATTTT
-,TRBJ1-4,TRBV3-1/TRBV3-2,-,CASSQDAEGGQGPGEKLFF,TGTGCCAGCAGCCAAGATGCGGAGGGTGGGCAGGGACCGGGTGAAAAACTGTTTTTT
-,TRBJ1-1,TRBV5-5,-,CASSLDLAEEAFF,TGTGCCAGCAGCTTGGATTTAGCAGAGGAAGCTTTCTTT
TRBD1,TRBJ2-7,TRBV18,-,CASSGGTGGTYEQYF,TGTGCCAGCTCAGGTGGGACAGGGGGCACCTACGAGCAGTACTTC
TRBD2,TRBJ2-3,TRBV5-1,-,CASSLGSGGADTQYF,TGCGCCAGCAGCTTGGGGAGCGGGGGGGCAGATACGCAGTATTTT
TRBD1,TRBJ1-1,TRBV4-2,-,CASSQGRTGKTEAFF,TGTGCCAGCAGCCAGGGGAGGACAGGGAAGACTGAAGCTTTCTTT
TRBD2,TRBJ2-3,TRBV7-2,-,CASSLGVQRGTDTQYF,TGTGCCAGCAGCTTAGGGGTCCAGCGGGGAACAGATACGCAGTATTTT
-,TRBJ1-2,TRBV7-2,once,CASSLAGRSDGYTF,TGTGCCAGCAGCTTAGCGGGCAGGTCGGATGGCTACACCTTC
-,TRBJ2-7,TRBV11-2,-,CASTLSLSVGGLYEQYF,TGTGCCAGCACCTTATCCCTTTCGGTCGGGGGGCTATACGAGCAGTACTTC
TRBD1,TRBJ1-2,TRBV9,-,CASSVWTGGDYGYTF,TGTGCCAGCAGCGTATGGACAGGGGGCGACTATGGCTACACCTTC
-,TRBJ2-7,TRBV5-6,-,CASSSPGGAAHEQYF,TGTGCCAGCAGCTCCCCGGGCGGGGCTGCCCACGAGCAGTACTTC
TRBD2,TRBJ2-7,TRBV4-1,-,CASSPGSSGTYEQYF,TGCGCCAGCAGCCCAGGCTCTAGCGGGACGTACGAGCAGTACTTC
TRBD1,TRBJ1-5,TRBV19,-,CASSSRTGRSQPQHF,TGTGCCAGTAGTTCCCGGACAGGGCGATCTCAGCCCCAGCATTTT
TRBD2,TRBJ2-7,TRBV29-1,once,CSVVGGAYEQYF,TGCAGCGTTGTCGGGGGGGCGTACGAGCAGTACTTC
TRBD1,TRBJ1-2,TRBV29-1,-,CSVEDPGTANYGYTF,TGCAGCGTTGAAGATCCGGGGACAGCTAACTATGGCTACACCTTC
TRBD1,TRBJ1-2,TRBV27,-,CASSLMGRGPGYGYTF,TGTGCCAGCAGTTTAATGGGAAGGGGGCCGGGCTATGGCTACACCTTC
TRBD1,TRBJ1-5,TRBV6-6,-,CASRGGQAGQPQHF,TGTGCCAGCAGGGGGGGACAGGCTGGTCAGCCCCAGCATTTT
TRBD1,TRBJ1-2,TRBV7-3,-,CASSLVGRGQGKGYTF,TGTGCCAGCAGCTTAGTGGGCCGAGGACAGGGGAAAGGCTACACCTTC
-,TRBJ2-7,TRBV24-1,-,CARARQYF,TGTGCCAGGGCCCGGCAGTACTTC
TRBD2,TRBJ2-1,TRBV4-2,-,CASSQDRSGPSGLYNEQFF,TGTGCCAGCAGCCAAGATCGGTCTGGTCCTAGCGGCCTCTACAATGAGCAGTTCTTC
TRBD1,TRBJ2-7,TRBV9,once,CASSAWTGGDYEQYF,TGTGCCAGCAGCGCATGGACAGGGGGCGACTACGAGCAGTACTTC
TRBD1,TRBJ1-1,TRBV7-8,-,CASSLVGGRGPDTEAFF,TGTGCCAGCAGCTTAGTAGGGGGCAGGGGGCCCGACACTGAAGCTTTCTTT
-,TRBJ2-7,TRBV6-2/TRBV6-3,-,CASSYGAGSWEQYF,TGTGCCAGCAGTTACGGGGCCGGGTCGTGGGAGCAGTACTTC
-,TRBJ1-2,TRBV19,-,CQQDYGYTF,TGCCAACAAGACTATGGCTACACCTTC
-,TRBJ2-1,TRBV7-6,once,CASSLALTGEGDNEQFF,TGTGCCAGCAGCTTAGCTTTGACAGGGGAGGGGGACAATGAGCAGTTCTTC
-,TRBJ1-2,TRBV6-2/TRBV6-3,-,CASSYIGTLYGYTF,TGTGCCAGCAGTTATATCGGGACACTCTATGGCTACACCTTC
-,TRBJ1-2,TRBV5-1,-,CASSLSGRAEGYTF,TGCGCCAGCAGCTTGTCGGGCAGGGCTGAAGGCTACACCTTC
-,TRBJ1-2,TRBV6-5,once,CASSYRTEMFYGYTF,TGTGCCAGCAGTTACCGGACAGAGATGTTCTATGGCTACACCTTC
-,TRBJ1-2,TRBV19,-,CASSKVNTGHNYGYTF,TGTGCCAGTAGTAAAGTGAATACGGGACACAACTATGGCTACACCTTC
TRBD1,TRBJ1-1,TRBV13,-,CASSLGLGQGYTEAFF,TGTGCCAGCAGCTTAGGACTGGGACAGGGGTACACTGAAGCTTTCTTT
-,TRBJ1-3,TRBV20-1,-,CSASVPYSGNTIYF,TGCAGTGCTAGTGTCCCCTACTCTGGAAACACCATATATTTT
TRBD1,TRBJ1-2,TRBV7-9,-,CATLSGTGGVYTF,TGTGCCACACTATCCGGGACAGGGGGCGTCTACACCTTC
-,TRBJ1-2,TRBV28,-,CASSPRGLQFNYGYTF,TGTGCCAGCAGTCCCCGAGGTTTGCAATTCAACTATGGCTACACCTTC
-,TRBJ2-7,TRBV18,-,CASSPPTSRGVGEQYF,TGTGCCAGCTCACCCCCGACTTCGCGGGGAGTTGGCGAGCAGTACTTC